The clone carrying this T cell receptor (beta chain) turned up a few times. Its specificity is unknown. These data are taken from a study of T-cell reconstitution after alpha-beta-depleted transplantation in children. The authors prepared the TCRbeta library with unique molecular identifiers. TCRdb processed the PCR reads anew with MiXCR; each CDR3 protein has one entry. Here the sample spans 700,000 to 850,000 distinct CDR3 sequences, about 15% being singletons. Study-wide results and limits: In patients about two months after transplant, alpha-beta T cells reportedly arose from several hundred expanded graft clones. Where some patients showed high TCRbeta diversity at day 60, it came from recipient T cells and thymic progenitors that had survived. T-cell numbers and diversity, one year after transplant, stemmed largely from T cells that were newly produced.

This CDR3 region has 13 residues. Germline CDR1 SGHAT, CDR2 FQNNGV. The V end lost 3 bases, the J end lost 4 bases, and 8 bases lay between the germline ends. The sequencing used PBMCs, mostly from graft donor cells, collected 360 days after TCRalphabeta/CD19-depleted stem cell transplant. The rearrangement uses TRBV11-2 and TRBJ2-3; D unresolved. This sequence was found in a male patient under 18 who had a stem cell transplant for acute lymphoblastic leukemia, so the T cells may come from the graft donor. CDR3 coding DNA: TGTGCCAGCAGCTTCCACGCAGCAGATACGCAGTATTTT. It translates to CASSFHAADTQYF.